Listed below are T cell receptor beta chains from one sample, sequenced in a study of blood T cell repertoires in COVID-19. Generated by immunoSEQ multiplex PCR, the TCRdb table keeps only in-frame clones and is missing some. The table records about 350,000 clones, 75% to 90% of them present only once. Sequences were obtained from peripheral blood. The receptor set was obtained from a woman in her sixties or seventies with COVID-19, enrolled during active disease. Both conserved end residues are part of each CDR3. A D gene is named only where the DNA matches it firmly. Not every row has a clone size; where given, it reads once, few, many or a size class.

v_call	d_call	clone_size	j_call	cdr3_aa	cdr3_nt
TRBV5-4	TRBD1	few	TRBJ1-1	CASRPDRDRDEAFF	TGTGCCAGCAGACCGGACAGGGACCGTGATGAAGCTTTCTTT
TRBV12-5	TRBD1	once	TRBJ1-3	CASALPEGAGRRNTIYF	TGTGCTAGTGCCCTCCCCGAGGGGGCTGGGCGCCGAAACACCATATATTTT
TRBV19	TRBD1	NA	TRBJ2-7	CASSEGQGHYEQYF	TGTGCCAGTAGTGAGGGACAGGGGCACTACGAGCAGTACTTC
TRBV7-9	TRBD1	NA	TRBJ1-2	CASSFSATGEGYTF	TGTGCCAGCAGCTTCTCCGCCACAGGGGAAGGCTACACCTTC
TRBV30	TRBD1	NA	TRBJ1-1	CAWSTTGAEAFF	TGTGCCTGGAGTACGACAGGGGCTGAAGCTTTCTTT
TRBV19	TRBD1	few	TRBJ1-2	CASSIIQSRQGNYGYTF	TGTGCCAGTAGTATAATTCAGTCGAGACAGGGGAACTATGGCTACACCTTC
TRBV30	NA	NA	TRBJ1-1	CAYTRGGTEAFF	TGTGCCTACACTCGGGGAGGCACTGAAGCTTTCTTT
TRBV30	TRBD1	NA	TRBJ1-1	CAWSPGQGYRDDTEAFF	TGTGCCTGGAGTCCGGGACAGGGTTATCGTGACGACACTGAAGCTTTCTTT
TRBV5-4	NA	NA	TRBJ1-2	CASRGGVRNYGYTF	TGTGCCAGCCGGGGGGGAGTCCGCAACTATGGCTACACCTTC
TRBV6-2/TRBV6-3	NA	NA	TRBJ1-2	CASSYFRGGLNYGYTF	TGTGCCAGCAGTTACTTTAGGGGGGGGTTAAACTATGGCTACACCTTC
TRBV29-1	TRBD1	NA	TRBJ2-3	CSVNRGPTDTQYF	TGCAGCGTCAACAGGGGGCCCACAGATACGCAGTATTTT
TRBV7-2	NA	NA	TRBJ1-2	CASSFIGRRDQYGYTF	TGTGCCAGCAGCTTCATTGGCAGGAGGGACCAGTATGGCTACACCTTC
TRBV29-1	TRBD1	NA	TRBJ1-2	CSVGGQIDNGYTF	TGCAGCGTTGGGGGACAGATCGACAATGGCTACACCTTC
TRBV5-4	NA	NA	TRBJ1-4	CASSSRTNMGKLFF	TGTGCCAGCAGCTCACGGACAAACATGGGAAAACTGTTTTTT
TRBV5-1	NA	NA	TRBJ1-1	CASSEIRGTEAFF	TGCGCCAGCAGCGAAATTAGGGGGACTGAAGCTTTCTTT
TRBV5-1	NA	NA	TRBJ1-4	CASSLGRVDEKLFF	TGCGCCAGCAGCTTAGGCAGGGTGGATGAAAAACTGTTTTTT
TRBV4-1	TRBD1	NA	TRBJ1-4	CASSQAPVGQALGKLFF	TGCGCCAGCAGCCAAGCCCCAGTCGGACAGGCATTAGGAAAACTGTTTTTT
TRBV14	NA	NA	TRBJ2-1	CASSFGNYNEQFF	TGTGCCAGCAGCTTCGGGAACTACAATGAGCAGTTCTTC
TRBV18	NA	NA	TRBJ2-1	CASSLQIGNEQFF	TGTGCCAGCTCACTTCAGATTGGCAATGAGCAGTTCTTC
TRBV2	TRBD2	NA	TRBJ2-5	CASSDIPSGVETQYF	TGTGCCAGCAGTGATATTCCTAGCGGGGTGGAGACCCAGTACTTC
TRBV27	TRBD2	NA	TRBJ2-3	CASSSFAGGAGNTQYF	TGTGCCAGCAGTTCCTTTGCCGGGGGGGCCGGTAATACGCAGTATTTT
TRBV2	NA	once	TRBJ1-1	CASTLQGPNTEAFF	TGTGCCTCAACTTTACAGGGCCCGAACACTGAAGCTTTCTTT
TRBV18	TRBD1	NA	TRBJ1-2	CASSRGTGFEYGYTF	TGTGCCAGCTCACGCGGGACAGGGTTCGAGTATGGCTACACCTTC
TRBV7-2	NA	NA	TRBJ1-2	CASSLQGTSFVGYTF	TGTGCCAGCAGCTTACAGGGGACTAGTTTTGTTGGCTACACCTTC
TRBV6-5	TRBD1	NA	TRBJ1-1	CASRAPGTANTEAFF	TGTGCCAGCAGAGCTCCCGGGACAGCGAACACTGAAGCTTTCTTT
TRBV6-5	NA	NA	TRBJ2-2	CASGFVRDYTGELFF	TGTGCCAGCGGGTTTGTCAGGGACTACACCGGGGAGCTGTTTTTT
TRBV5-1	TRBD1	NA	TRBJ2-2	CASGDRSNTGELFF	TGCGCCAGCGGGGACAGGTCGAACACCGGGGAGCTGTTTTTT
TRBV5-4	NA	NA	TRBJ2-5	CASSLDSSRTQYF	TGTGCCAGCAGCTTAGACTCCTCTCGGACCCAGTACTTC
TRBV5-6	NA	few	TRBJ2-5	CASSFRRLGGETQYF	TGTGCCAGCAGCTTCCGTCGTTTGGGGGGAGAGACCCAGTACTTC
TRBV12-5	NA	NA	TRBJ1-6	CASGLGQKDSSYNSPLHF	TGTGCTAGTGGTTTGGGACAGAAGGATAGCTCCTATAATTCACCCCTCCACTTT
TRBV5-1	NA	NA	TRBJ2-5	CASSPSRGGAETQYF	TGCGCCAGCAGCCCAAGTAGGGGGGGCGCGGAGACCCAGTACTTC
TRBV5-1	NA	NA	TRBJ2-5	CASSLNPGLEETQYF	TGCGCCAGCAGCTTGAACCCGGGACTGGAAGAGACCCAGTACTTC
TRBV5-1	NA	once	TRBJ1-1	CASSLGEGTEAFF	TGCGCCAGCAGCTTAGGGGAGGGCACTGAAGCTTTCTTT
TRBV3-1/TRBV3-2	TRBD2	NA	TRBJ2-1	CASSQRGVGLAGEINEQFF	TGTGCCAGCAGCCAAAGGGGAGTTGGACTAGCGGGGGAGATCAATGAGCAGTTCTTC
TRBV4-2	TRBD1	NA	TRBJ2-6	CASSSPGQGSSGANVLTF	TGTGCCAGCAGCTCCCCGGGACAGGGGAGCTCTGGGGCCAACGTCCTGACTTTC
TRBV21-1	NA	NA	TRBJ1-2	CASSKNIREQGKCGYTF	TGTGCCAGCAGCAAAAACATAAGGGAGCAGGGGAAGTGTGGCTACACCTTC
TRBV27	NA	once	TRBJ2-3	CASSFTSRTDTQYF	TGTGCCAGCAGTTTTACCTCCCGGACAGATACGCAGTATTTT
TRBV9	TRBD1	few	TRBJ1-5	CASSPTGQGNNQPQHF	TGTGCCAGCAGCCCCACCGGACAGGGGAACAATCAGCCCCAGCATTTT